This TCR beta chain was sequenced for a study of control samples from healthy donors and cancer patients. In its sample, this clone was seen once. Libraries were prepared by immunoSEQ multiplex PCR; TCRdb keeps only in-frame clonotypes and omits some of them. This sample has about 75,000 clones, with approximately 94% found just once. Material for sequencing was blood. The clonotype comes from a woman aged 40 to 50 in good health.

In DNA form, the CDR3 reads TGTGCCAGCAGCTTCTCTACTAAGGGAGGAAACACCATATATTTT. Residues: CASSFSTKGGNTIYF. This chain uses TRBV27 with TRBJ1-3; no definite D call. Germline CDR1 MNHEY, CDR2 SMNVEV (reference sequence). V dropped 6 bases and J dropped 4 bases, with 16 bases sitting between them. This CDR3 region has 15 residues.